These 3 T cell receptor beta chains share one sample of origin, sequenced in a study of CD8+ T cells in alopecia areata. Extracted RNA was reverse transcribed into cDNA, the sequencing template. TCRdb's copy holds only in-frame clones and misses some; the assay was immunoSEQ multiplex PCR. Of about 69,000 clones in the sample, about three fifths were seen once. The sample here was CD8+ T cells sorted from blood, taken at week 0. The receptors were gathered from a human donor with alopecia areata.

This clone was observed a few times. This chain joins TRBV29-1 and TRBJ1-1, with D possibly matching TRBD1 (6 bases). V lost 7 bases and J 4 bases, leaving 13 bases between the germline ends. The CDR3 extends over 12 amino acids. Germline values: CDR1 SQVTM, CDR2 ANQGSEA. The CDR3 DNA follows: TGCAGCGCGGAGAGGGGGGCCACTGAAGCTTTCTTT. Encoded protein: CSAERGATEAFF.

This sequence joins TRBV4-1 and TRBJ1-6; D ambiguous. With 1 base removed from V and 4 bases from J, the gap between germline ends came to 17 bases. This CDR3 comprises 18 residues. The germline CDR1 and CDR2 sequences are MGHRA and YSYEKL. The CDR3 DNA sequence: TGCGCCAGCAGCCAAGTGCCCGCGGCGGTAGTGTATAATTCACCCCTCCACTTT. This gives the protein CASSQVPAAVVYNSPLHF.

V is TRBV7-9 and J is TRBJ2-7, with a weak D call TRBD1 (5 bases). The CDR3 spans 13 residues. Per germline, CDR1 SEHNR and CDR2 FQNEAQ (reference sequence). V lost 3 bases to trimming and J lost 6 bases, with 12 bases between them. The CDR3 here is CASSLGGALEQYF. The CDR3 nucleotides are TGTGCCAGCAGCTTGGGTGGGGCCCTCGAGCAGTACTTC.